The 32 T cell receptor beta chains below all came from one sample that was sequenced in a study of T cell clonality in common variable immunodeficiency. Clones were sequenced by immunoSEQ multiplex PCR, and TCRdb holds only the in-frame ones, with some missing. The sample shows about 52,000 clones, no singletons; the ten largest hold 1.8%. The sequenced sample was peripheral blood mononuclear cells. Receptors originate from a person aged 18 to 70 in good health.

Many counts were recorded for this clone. This CDR3 reads CASSRGSAVHEQYF. The CDR3 bases that were read are TGTGCCAGCAGTAGGGGTTCGGCAGTCCACGAG. V usage is TRBV12-3 or TRBV12-4 and J usage is TRBJ2-7; TRBD1 is a possible D gene (5 bases). The read falls 3 residues short of the CDR3 end, and the missing part is taken from the germline J gene. V was cut by 5 bases and J by 5 bases, with 16 bases left in between. This CDR3 is built from 14 residues.

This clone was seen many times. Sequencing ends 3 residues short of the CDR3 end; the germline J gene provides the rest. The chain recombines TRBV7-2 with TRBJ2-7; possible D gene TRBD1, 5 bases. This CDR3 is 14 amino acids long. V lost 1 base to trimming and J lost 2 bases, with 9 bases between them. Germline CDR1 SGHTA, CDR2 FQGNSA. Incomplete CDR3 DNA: TGTGCCAGCAGCTTAGGCAGACAGACCTACGAG. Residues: CASSLGRQTYE. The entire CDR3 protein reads CASSLGRQTYEQYF.

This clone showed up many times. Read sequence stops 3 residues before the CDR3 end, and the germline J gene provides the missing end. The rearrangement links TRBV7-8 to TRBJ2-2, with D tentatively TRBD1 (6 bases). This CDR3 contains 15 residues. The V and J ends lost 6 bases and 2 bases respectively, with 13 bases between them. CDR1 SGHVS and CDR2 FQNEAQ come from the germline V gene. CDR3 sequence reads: CASSKAGVNTGELFF. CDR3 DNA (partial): TGTGCCAGCAGTAAGGCAGGGGTAAACACCGGGGAG.

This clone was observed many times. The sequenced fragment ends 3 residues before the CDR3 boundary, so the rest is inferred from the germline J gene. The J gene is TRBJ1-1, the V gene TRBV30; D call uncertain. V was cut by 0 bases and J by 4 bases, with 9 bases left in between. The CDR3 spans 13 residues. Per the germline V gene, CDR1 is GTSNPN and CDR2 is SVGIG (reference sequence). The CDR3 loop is CAWSVRGVTEAFF. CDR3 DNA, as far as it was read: TGTGCCTGGAGTGTACGCGGGGTCACTGAA.

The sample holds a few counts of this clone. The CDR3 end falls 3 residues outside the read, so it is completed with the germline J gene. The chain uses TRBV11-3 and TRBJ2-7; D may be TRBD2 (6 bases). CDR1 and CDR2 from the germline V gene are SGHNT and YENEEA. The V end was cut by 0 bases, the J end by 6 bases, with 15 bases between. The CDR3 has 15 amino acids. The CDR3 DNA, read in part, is TGTGCCAGCAGCTTAGACGGGACTTTTGCACCCGAG. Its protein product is CASSLDGTFAPE. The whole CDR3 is CASSLDGTFAPEQYF.

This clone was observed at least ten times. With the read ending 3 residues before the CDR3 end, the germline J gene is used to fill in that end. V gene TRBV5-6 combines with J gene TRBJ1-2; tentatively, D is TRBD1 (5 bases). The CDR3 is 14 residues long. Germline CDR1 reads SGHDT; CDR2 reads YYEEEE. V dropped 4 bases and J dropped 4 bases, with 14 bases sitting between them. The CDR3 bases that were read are TGTGCCAGCAGCCTGAGGGGAGGCTCCTATGGC. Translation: CASSLRGGSYG. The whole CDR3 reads CASSLRGGSYGYTF.

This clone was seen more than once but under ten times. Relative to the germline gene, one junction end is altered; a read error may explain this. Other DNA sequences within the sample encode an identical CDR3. The sequenced part of the CDR3 DNA is TGCGCCAGCAGCAAGGGACACTCATCTGGAAACACA. The encoded protein is CASSKGHSSGNT. The CDR3, in full, reads CASSKGHSSGNTIYF. The chain joins TRBV5-1 to TRBJ1-3; possible D gene TRBD1, 6 bases. With the read ending 3 residues before the CDR3 end, the germline J gene is used to fill in that end. Germline V gene data show CDR1 as SGHRS and CDR2 as YFSETQ. The CDR3 runs to 15 residues.

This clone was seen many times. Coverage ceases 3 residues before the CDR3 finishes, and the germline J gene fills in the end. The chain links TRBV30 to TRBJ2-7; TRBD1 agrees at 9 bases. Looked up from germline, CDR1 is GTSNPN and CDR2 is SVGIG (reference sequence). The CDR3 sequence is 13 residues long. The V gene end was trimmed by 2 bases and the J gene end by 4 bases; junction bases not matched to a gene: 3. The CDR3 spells CAWSPGTGYEQYF. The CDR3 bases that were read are TGTGCCTGGAGTCCCGGGACAGGGTACGAG. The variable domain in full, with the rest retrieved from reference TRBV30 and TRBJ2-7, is SQTIHQWPATLVQPVGSPLSLECTVEGTSNPNLYWYRQAAGRGLQLLFYSVGIGQISSEVPQNLSASRPQDRQFILSSKKLLLSDSGFYLCAWSPGTGYEQYFGPGTRLTVT.

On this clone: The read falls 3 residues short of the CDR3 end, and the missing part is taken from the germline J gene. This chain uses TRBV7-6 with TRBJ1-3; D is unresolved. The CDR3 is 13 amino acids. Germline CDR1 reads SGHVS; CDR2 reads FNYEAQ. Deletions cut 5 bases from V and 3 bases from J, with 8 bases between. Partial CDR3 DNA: TGTGCCAGCAGCCCCGCGAGTGGAAACACC. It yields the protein CASSPASGNT. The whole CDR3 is CASSPASGNTIYF.

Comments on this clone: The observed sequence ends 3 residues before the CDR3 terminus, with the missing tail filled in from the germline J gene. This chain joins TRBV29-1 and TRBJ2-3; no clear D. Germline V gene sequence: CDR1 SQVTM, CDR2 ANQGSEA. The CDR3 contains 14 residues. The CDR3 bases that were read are TGCAGCGTTGACGGTGCTTCGTACCAAGAGACG. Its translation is CSVDGASYQET. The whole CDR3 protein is CSVDGASYQETQYF.

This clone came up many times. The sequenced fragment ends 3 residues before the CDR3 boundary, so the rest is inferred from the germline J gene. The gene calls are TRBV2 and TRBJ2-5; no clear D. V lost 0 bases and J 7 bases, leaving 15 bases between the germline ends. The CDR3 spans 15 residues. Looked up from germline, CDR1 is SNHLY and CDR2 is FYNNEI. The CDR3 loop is CASSEAPAGRVTQYF. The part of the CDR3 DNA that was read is TGTGCCAGCAGTGAAGCGCCGGCAGGCCGCGTGACC.

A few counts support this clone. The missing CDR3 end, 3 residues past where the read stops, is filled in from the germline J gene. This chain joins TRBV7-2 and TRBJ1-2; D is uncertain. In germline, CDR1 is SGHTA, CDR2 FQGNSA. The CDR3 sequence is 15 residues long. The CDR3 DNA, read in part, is TGTGCCAGCAGCTCCTATGGCGGGGAAACCTACGAC. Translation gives CASSSYGGETYD. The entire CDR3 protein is CASSSYGGETYDYTF.

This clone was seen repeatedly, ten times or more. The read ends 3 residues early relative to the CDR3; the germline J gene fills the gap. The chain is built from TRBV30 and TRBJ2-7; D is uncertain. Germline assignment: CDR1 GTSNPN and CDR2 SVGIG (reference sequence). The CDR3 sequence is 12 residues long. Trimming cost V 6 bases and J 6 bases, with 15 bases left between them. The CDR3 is CACSPSSGEQYF. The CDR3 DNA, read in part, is TGTGCCTGCAGCCCTAGTTCCGGCGAG.

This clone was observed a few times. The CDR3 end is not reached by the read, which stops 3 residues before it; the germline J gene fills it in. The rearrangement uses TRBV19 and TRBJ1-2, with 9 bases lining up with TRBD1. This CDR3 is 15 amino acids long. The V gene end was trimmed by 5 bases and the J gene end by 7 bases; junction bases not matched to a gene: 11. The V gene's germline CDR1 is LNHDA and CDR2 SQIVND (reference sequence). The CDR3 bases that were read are TGTGCCAGTAGTCCAAGGACAGGGGCCGTGGCTGGC. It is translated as CASSPRTGAVAG. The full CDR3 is CASSPRTGAVAGYTF.

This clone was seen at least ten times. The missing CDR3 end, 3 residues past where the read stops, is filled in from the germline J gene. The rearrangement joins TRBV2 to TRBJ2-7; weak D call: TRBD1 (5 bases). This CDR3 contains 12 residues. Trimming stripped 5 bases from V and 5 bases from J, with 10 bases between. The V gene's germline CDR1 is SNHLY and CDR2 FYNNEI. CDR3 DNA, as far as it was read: TGTGCCAGCAGTAAACAGGTCAACGAG. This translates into CASSKQVNE. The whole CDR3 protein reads CASSKQVNEQYF.

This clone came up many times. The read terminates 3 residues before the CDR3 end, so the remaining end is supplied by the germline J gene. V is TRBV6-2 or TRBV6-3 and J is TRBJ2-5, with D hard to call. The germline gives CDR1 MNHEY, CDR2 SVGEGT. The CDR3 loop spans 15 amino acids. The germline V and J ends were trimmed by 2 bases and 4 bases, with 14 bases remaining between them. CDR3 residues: CASSYPSTVGETQYF. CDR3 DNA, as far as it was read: TGTGCCAGCAGTTACCCCAGCACAGTGGGAGAGACC.

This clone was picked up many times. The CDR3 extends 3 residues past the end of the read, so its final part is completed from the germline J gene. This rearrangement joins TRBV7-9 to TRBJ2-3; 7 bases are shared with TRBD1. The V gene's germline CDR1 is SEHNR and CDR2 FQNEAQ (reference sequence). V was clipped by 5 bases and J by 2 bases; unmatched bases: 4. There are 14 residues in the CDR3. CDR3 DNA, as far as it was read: TGTGCCAGCAGCCCAGGGGGTCTCACAGATACG. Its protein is CASSPGGLTDT. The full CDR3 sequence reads CASSPGGLTDTQYF.

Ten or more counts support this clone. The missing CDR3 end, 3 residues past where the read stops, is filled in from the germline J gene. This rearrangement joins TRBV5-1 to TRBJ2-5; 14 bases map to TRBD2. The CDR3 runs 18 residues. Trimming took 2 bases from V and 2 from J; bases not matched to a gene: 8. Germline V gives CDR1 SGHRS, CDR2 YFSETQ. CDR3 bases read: TGCGCCAGCAGCTTCCAACCCCGGACTAGCGGGAGGCAAGAGACC. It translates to CASSFQPRTSGRQET. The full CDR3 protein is CASSFQPRTSGRQETQYF. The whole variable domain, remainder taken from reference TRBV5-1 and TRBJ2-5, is KAGVTQTPRYLIKTRGQQVTLSCSPISGHRSVSWYQQTPGQGLQFLFEYFSETQRNKGNFPGRFSGRQFSNSRSEMNVSTLELGDSALYLCASSFQPRTSGRQETQYFGPGTRLLVL.

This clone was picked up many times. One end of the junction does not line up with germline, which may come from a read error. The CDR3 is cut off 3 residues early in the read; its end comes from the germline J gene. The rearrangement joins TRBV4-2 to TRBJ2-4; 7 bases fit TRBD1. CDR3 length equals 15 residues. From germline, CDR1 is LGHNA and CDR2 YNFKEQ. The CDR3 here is CASSQEFTGADIQYF. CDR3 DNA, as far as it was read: TGCGCCAGCAGCCAAGAATTTACAGGGGCGGACATT.

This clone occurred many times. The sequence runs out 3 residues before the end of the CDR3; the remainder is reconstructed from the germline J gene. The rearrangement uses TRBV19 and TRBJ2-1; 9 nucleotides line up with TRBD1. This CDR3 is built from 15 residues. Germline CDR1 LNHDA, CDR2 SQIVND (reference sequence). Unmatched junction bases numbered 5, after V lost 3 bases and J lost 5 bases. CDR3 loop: CASSISTGGHNEQFF. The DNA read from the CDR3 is TGTGCCAGTAGTATCTCGACAGGGGGACACAATGAG.

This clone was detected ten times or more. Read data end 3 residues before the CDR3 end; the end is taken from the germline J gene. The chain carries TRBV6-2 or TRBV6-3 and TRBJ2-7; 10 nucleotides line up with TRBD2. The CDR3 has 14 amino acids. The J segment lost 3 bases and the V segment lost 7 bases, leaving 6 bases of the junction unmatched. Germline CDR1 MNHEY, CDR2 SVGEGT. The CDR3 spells CASTNSGRDYEQYF. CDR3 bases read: TGTGCCAGCACCAACAGCGGGAGGGACTACGAG.

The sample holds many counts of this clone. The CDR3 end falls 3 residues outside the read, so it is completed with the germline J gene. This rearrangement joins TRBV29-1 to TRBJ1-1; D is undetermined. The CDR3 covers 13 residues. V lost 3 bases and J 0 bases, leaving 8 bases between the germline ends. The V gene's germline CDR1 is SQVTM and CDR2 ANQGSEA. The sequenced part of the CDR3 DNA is TGCAGCGTTGAGTACACCTTGAACACTGAA. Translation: CSVEYTLNTE. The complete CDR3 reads CSVEYTLNTEAFF.

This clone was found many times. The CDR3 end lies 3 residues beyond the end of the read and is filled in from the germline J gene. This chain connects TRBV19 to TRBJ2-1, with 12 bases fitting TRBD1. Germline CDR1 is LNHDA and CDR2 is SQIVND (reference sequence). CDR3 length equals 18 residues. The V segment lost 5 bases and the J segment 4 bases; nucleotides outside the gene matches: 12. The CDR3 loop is CASSFMGQGAGSYNEQFF. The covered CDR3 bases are TGTGCCAGTAGTTTCATGGGACAGGGGGCTGGCTCGTACAATGAG.

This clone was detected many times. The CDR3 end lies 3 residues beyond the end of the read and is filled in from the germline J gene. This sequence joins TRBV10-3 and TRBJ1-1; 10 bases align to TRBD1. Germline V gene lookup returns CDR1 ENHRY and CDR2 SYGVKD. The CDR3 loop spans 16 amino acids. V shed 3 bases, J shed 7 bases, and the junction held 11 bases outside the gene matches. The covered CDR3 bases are TGTGCCATCAGTGATTCCGGGACAGGGGACGACGATGAA. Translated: CAISDSGTGDDDE. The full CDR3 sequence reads CAISDSGTGDDDEAFF.

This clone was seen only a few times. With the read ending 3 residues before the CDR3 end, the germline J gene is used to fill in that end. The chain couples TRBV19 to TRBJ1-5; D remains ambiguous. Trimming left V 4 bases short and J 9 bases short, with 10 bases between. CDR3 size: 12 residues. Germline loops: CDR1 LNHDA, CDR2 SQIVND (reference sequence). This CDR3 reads CASSTYPTPQHF. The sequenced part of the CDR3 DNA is TGTGCCAGTAGTACCTATCCTACGCCC. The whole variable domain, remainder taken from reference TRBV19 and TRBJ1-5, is DGGITQSPKYLFRKEGQNVTLSCEQNLNHDAMYWYRQDPGQGLRLIYYSQIVNDFQKGDIAEGYSVSREKKESFPLTVTSAQKNPTAFYLCASSTYPTPQHFGDGTRLSIL.

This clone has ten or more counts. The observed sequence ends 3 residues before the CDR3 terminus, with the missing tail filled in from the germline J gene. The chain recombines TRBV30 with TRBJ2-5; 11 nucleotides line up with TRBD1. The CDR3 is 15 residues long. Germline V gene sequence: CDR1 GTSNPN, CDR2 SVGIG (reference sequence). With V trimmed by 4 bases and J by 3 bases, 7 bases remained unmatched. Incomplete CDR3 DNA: TGTGCCTGGACCAGGGACAGGGGGGGGGAAGAGACC. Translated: CAWTRDRGGEET. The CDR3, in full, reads CAWTRDRGGEETQYF.

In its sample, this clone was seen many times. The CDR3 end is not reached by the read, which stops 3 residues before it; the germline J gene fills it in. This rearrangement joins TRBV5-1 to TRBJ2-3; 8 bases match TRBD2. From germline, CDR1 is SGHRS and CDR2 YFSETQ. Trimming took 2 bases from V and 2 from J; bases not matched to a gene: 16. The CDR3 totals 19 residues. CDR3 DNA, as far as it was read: TGCGCCAGCAGCTTTCCCGTGGCGGGAGGCCGCGGTGTCACAGATACG. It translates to CASSFPVAGGRGVTDT. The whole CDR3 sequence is CASSFPVAGGRGVTDTQYF. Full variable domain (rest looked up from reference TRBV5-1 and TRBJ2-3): KAGVTQTPRYLIKTRGQQVTLSCSPISGHRSVSWYQQTPGQGLQFLFEYFSETQRNKGNFPGRFSGRQFSNSRSEMNVSTLELGDSALYLCASSFPVAGGRGVTDTQYFGPGTRLTVL.

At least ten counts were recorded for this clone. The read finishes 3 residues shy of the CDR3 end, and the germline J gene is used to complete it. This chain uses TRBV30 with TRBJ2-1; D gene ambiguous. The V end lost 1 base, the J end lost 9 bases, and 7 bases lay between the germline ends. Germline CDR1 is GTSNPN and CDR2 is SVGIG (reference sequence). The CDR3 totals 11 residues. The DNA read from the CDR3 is TGTGCCTGGAGTGCGAACGGTGAG. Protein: CAWSANGE. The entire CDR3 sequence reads CAWSANGEQFF.

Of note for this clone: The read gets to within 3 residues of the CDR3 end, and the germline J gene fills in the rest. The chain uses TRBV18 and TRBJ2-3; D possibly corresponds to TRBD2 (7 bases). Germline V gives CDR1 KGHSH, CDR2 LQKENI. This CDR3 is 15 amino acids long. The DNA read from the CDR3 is TGTGCCAGCTCACCCTCGAAGGGGGGGGGTCAGCCG. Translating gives CASSPSKGGGQP. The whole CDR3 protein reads CASSPSKGGGQPQYF.

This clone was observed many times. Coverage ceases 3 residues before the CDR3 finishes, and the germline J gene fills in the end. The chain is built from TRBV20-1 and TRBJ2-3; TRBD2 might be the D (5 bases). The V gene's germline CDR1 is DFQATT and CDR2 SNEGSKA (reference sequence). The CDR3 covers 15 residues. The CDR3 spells CSARPHAGKQETQYF. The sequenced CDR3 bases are TGCAGTGCTAGACCTCACGCGGGTAAACAAGAGACG.

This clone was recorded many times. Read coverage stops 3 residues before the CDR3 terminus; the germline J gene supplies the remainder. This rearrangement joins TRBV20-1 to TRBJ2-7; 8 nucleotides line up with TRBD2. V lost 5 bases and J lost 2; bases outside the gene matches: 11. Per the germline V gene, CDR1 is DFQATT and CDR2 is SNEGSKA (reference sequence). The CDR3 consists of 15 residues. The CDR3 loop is CSAQSGRGATYEQYF. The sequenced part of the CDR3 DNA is TGCAGTGCTCAATCGGGGCGGGGGGCAACCTACGAG.

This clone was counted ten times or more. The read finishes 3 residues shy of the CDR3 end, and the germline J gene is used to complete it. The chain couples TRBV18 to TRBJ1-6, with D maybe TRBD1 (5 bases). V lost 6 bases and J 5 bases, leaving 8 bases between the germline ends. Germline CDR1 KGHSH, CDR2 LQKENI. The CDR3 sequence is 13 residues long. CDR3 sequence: CASSVTDNSPLHF. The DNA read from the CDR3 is TGTGCCAGCTCCGTGACAGATAATTCACCC.